Each of the 20 T cell receptor beta chains below was sequenced from the same sample in a study of neurological immune-mediated disorders. TCRdb recomputed calls from the 5' RACE reads with MiXCR, one row per CDR3 protein. The data hold tens of thousands of distinct CDR3 sequences, with under 4.5% observed a single time. Sequenced input: PBMCs. The receptors were sampled from a woman aged 45-65 years with multiple sclerosis.

This clonotype was seen at least ten times. The rearrangement links TRBV11-2 to TRBJ2-7, with TRBD2 identical over 9 bases. Germline CDR1 SGHAT, CDR2 FQNNGV. Germline trimming cut 4 bases from V and 6 bases from J; bases unmatched to any gene: 10. This CDR3 spans 15 amino acids. The CDR3, as DNA: TGTGCCAGCAGCTCACTCATAGCGGGGGTCGTCGAGCAGTACTTC. Protein: CASSSLIAGVVEQYF.

This clonotype has a handful of counts. A much larger clonotype is one base distant, so this may be a read error. The J gene is TRBJ1-4, the V gene TRBV6-6; no reliable D call. V lost 2 bases and J lost 4, with 8 bases in between. Germline lookup yields CDR1 MNHNY and CDR2 SVGAGI (reference sequence). This CDR3 is 14 amino acids long. CDR3 DNA sequence: TGTGCCAGCAGTTACAGGACCCTTAATGAAAAACTGTTTTTT. It is translated as CASSYRTLNEKLFF.

This clonotype was observed many times. The chain couples TRBV5-1 to TRBJ2-2, with D possibly TRBD1 on 5 matching bases. V was clipped by 0 bases and J by 1 base, with 7 bases between them. The CDR3 runs to 15 residues. Germline CDR1 is SGHRS and CDR2 is YFSETQ. The CDR3 nucleotides read TGCGCCAGCAGCTTGGGACAGCTGAACACCGGGGAGCTGTTTTTT. Translating it yields CASSLGQLNTGELFF.

This clonotype was picked up many times. The rearrangement links TRBV5-6 to TRBJ2-1; D is possibly TRBD2 (5 bases). CDR3 length equals 12 residues. Germline V lookup: CDR1 SGHDT, CDR2 YYEEEE. V was clipped by 0 bases and J by 9 bases, with 7 bases between them. CDR3 region: CASSLVSVEQFF. The CDR3 region has the DNA TGTGCCAGCAGCTTGGTTAGCGTTGAGCAGTTCTTC. Combining the CDR3 with reference TRBV5-6 and TRBJ2-1 gives the whole variable domain DAGVTQSPTHLIKTRGQQVTLRCSPKSGHDTVSWYQQALGQGPQFIFQYYEEEERQRGNFPDRFSGHQFPNYSSELNVNALLLGDSALYLCASSLVSVEQFFGPGTRLTVL.

In its sample, this clonotype was seen many times. The chain recombines TRBV20-1 with TRBJ2-6, with no clear D. The germline gives CDR1 DFQATT, CDR2 SNEGSKA (reference sequence). Trimming removed 4 bases from V and 1 base from J, with 5 bases in between. This CDR3 is built from 13 residues. CDR3 sequence (DNA): TGCAGTGCTATGCGTTCTGGGGCCAACGTCCTGACTTTC. Residues: CSAMRSGANVLTF.

In this sample, this clonotype turned up many times. The rearrangement joins TRBV20-1 to TRBJ2-7, with D perhaps TRBD1 (5 bases). The CDR3 loop spans 14 amino acids. V gave up 3 bases and J gave up 3 bases, with 15 bases separating them. Germline V gene sequence: CDR1 DFQATT, CDR2 SNEGSKA (reference sequence). The CDR3, as DNA: TGCAGTGCTAGGTTACAGGAATTAAACTACGAGCAGTACTTC. Protein product: CSARLQELNYEQYF.

This clonotype was seen repeatedly, ten times or more. The gene calls are TRBV29-1 and TRBJ1-2; TRBD1 is a possible D gene (6 bases). Trimming cost V 5 bases and J 5 bases, with 15 bases left between them. This CDR3 has 13 amino acids. Per the germline V gene, CDR1 is SQVTM and CDR2 is ANQGSEA. The CDR3 DNA reads TGCAGCGTTTACCAGGGGACCCTTTATGGCTACACCTTC. It translates to CSVYQGTLYGYTF. The full variable domain, rest sourced from reference TRBV29-1 and TRBJ1-2, is SAVISQKPSRDICQRGTSLTIQCQVDSQVTMMFWYRQQPGQSLTLIATANQGSEATYESGFVIDKFPISRPNLTFSTLTVSNMSPEDSSIYLCSVYQGTLYGYTFGSGTRLTVV.

This clonotype was seen many times. The J gene is TRBJ2-7, the V gene TRBV27, with 11 bases identical to TRBD2. With 6 bases clipped from V and 3 bases from J, the junction kept 4 bases outside the gene matches. CDR1 and CDR2 (germline): MNHEY, SMNVEV (reference sequence). This CDR3 is built from 14 residues. The CDR3 here is CASRLAGDFYEQYF. The CDR3 region has the DNA TGTGCCAGCAGACTAGCGGGGGACTTCTACGAGCAGTACTTC.

This clonotype has at least ten counts. The V and J genes are TRBV20-1 and TRBJ1-2, with a possible D match to TRBD1 (6 bases). V gave up 4 bases and J gave up 7 bases, with 13 bases separating them. CDR3 length: 12 amino acids. CDR1 DFQATT and CDR2 SNEGSKA come from the germline V gene (reference sequence). DNA of the CDR3: TGCAGTGCTAAAGCAGGGGAGGCTGGCTACACCTTC. Translating it yields CSAKAGEAGYTF.

This clonotype was observed many times. The chain has TRBV11-2 and TRBJ2-7; no definite D call. The V end lost 2 bases, the J end lost 2 bases, and 16 bases lay between the germline ends. CDR1 SGHAT and CDR2 FQNNGV come from the germline V gene. The CDR3 loop spans 16 amino acids. CDR3 DNA sequence: TGTGCCAGCAGCTTATATGAGAAATACTACCCCTACGAGCAGTACTTC. It is translated as CASSLYEKYYPYEQYF.

This clonotype was observed at least ten times. The chain employs TRBV2 and TRBJ2-1; D could derive from TRBD1 or TRBD2 (6 bases each). CDR3 length equals 15 residues. CDR1 is SNHLY and CDR2 is FYNNEI in the germline V gene. Trimming removed 7 bases from V and 0 bases from J, with 13 bases in between. The CDR3: CASKGGLSSYNEQFF. CDR3 bases: TGTGCCAGCAAAGGGGGGCTGAGCTCCTACAATGAGCAGTTCTTC.

Many counts were recorded for this clonotype. The chain recombines TRBV5-1 with TRBJ2-1; TRBD1 aligns across 8 bases. V was clipped by 4 bases and J by 6 bases; unmatched bases: 3. This CDR3 spans 13 amino acids. CDR1 and CDR2 from the germline V gene are SGHRS and YFSETQ. CDR3 bases: TGCGCCAGCAGCAAGGGACAGGTCAATGAGCAGTTCTTC. Its translation: CASSKGQVNEQFF.

In its sample, this clonotype was seen a few times. A much bigger clone sits one base away, suggesting this may be a read error. The chain couples TRBV6-5 to TRBJ2-3, with no clear D. Per germline, CDR1 MNHEY and CDR2 SVGAGI. The CDR3 sequence is 12 residues long. The CDR3 protein is CDSSYPGPTQYF. CDR3 sequence (DNA): TGTGACAGCAGTTACCCCGGCCCTACGCAGTATTTT.

This clonotype was counted ten times or more. The V gene is TRBV5-1, the J gene TRBJ2-1; TRBD2 agrees at 13 bases. Germline V gives CDR1 SGHRS, CDR2 YFSETQ. The J segment lost 6 bases and the V segment lost 7 bases, leaving 4 bases of the junction unmatched. CDR3 length: 14 amino acids. In nucleotides, the CDR3 is TGCGCCAGCCGGCGGACTAGCGGGGGCAATGAGCAGTTCTTC. Translation gives CASRRTSGGNEQFF.

Many counts were recorded for this clonotype. V gene TRBV7-6 combines with J gene TRBJ2-2; 7 bases map to TRBD1. The V segment lost 6 bases and the J segment 2 bases; nucleotides outside the gene matches: 12. Germline CDR1 and CDR2: SGHVS and FNYEAQ. The CDR3 spans 17 residues. CDR3: CASSSPEDRDNTGELFF. The CDR3 nucleotides are TGTGCCAGCAGTTCACCCGAAGACAGGGATAACACCGGGGAGCTGTTTTTT.

This clonotype has at least ten counts. The V gene is TRBV20-1, the J gene TRBJ2-3, with a tentative D call TRBD1 (6 bases). This CDR3 comprises 12 residues. The V end was cut by 6 bases, the J end by 3 bases, with 10 bases between. Germline assignment: CDR1 DFQATT and CDR2 SNEGSKA (reference sequence). In DNA, the CDR3 is TGCAGTGCCGTAACAGGGACAGATACGCAGTATTTT. This gives the protein CSAVTGTDTQYF.

This clonotype showed up many times. The rearrangement links TRBV10-3 to TRBJ1-1; 8 bases are shared with TRBD1. V lost 3 bases to trimming and J lost 1 base; unmatched junction nucleotides: 1. CDR3 length: 14 amino acids. Germline V gene sequence: CDR1 ENHRY, CDR2 SYGVKD. CDR3 nucleotide sequence: TGTGCCATCAGTGACACAGGGGGGAACACTGAAGCTTTCTTT. It translates to CAISDTGGNTEAFF.

This clonotype was observed many times. This chain connects TRBV4-3 to TRBJ2-1; D gene ambiguous. The V gene lost 3 bases and the J gene lost 2 bases, with 23 bases spanning the gap. Germline V gives CDR1 LGHNA, CDR2 YSLEER. This CDR3 region has 19 residues. CDR3 sequence (DNA): TGCGCCAGCAGCCAGACGTTAGATCTGGCGGTCGAAACCTACAATGAGCAGTTCTTC. Protein: CASSQTLDLAVETYNEQFF.

This clonotype appeared many times. This chain uses TRBV20-1 with TRBJ1-2, with D possibly being TRBD1 (6 bases). V dropped 0 bases and J dropped 4 bases, with 18 bases sitting between them. Germline V gives CDR1 DFQATT, CDR2 SNEGSKA (reference sequence). This CDR3 spans 16 amino acids. CDR3 coding DNA: TGCAGTGCTAGAGACACTAACAGGGCGGGGAGCTATGGCTACACCTTC. It is translated as CSARDTNRAGSYGYTF.

This clonotype was counted many times. V gene TRBV5-1 combines with J gene TRBJ1-2, with D possibly TRBD1 on 5 matching bases. This CDR3 contains 15 residues. CDR1 and CDR2 from the germline V gene are SGHRS and YFSETQ. Between the trimmed V and J ends, which lost 0 bases and 6 bases, there was a span of 15 bases. CDR3 protein: CASSLEVKGEHGYTF. The DNA of the CDR3 is TGCGCCAGCAGCTTGGAGGTTAAAGGGGAGCATGGCTACACCTTC.